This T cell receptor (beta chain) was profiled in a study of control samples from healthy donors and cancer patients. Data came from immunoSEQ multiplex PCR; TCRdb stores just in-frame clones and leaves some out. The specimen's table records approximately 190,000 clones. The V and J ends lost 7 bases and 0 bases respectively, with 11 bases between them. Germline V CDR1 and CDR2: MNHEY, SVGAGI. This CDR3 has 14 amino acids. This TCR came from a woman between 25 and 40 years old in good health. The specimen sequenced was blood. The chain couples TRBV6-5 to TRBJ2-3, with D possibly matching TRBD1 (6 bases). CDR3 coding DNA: TGTGCCAGCAAAACAGGGCAAAGCACAGATACGCAGTATTTT. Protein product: CASKTGQSTDTQYF.